Following are 11 T cell receptor beta chains from one sample sequenced in a study of control samples from healthy donors and cancer patients. Sequencing used immunoSEQ multiplex PCR; TCRdb keeps in-frame clones, though not all of them. This table has 90,000 to 100,000 clones, about four fifths appearing once. The specimen was blood. The receptors originated from a woman aged 25 to 39 in good health.

This chain joins TRBV9 and TRBJ2-5, with unresolved D. The CDR3 covers 12 residues. Per germline, CDR1 SGDLS and CDR2 YYNGEE. V gave up 4 bases and J gave up 5 bases, with 9 bases separating them. CDR3 loop: CASSPHGETQYF. CDR3 sequence (DNA): TGTGCCAGCAGCCCCCACGGCGAGACCCAGTACTTC.

The gene calls are TRBV6-5 and TRBJ2-7; D gene unclear. Trimming pared 6 bases from V and 2 bases from J, leaving 5 bases between. CDR1 and CDR2 from the germline V gene are MNHEY and SVGAGI. This CDR3 is built from 11 residues. The CDR3, as DNA: TGTGCCAGCAGGGGCCCCTACGAGCAGTACTTC. Encoded protein: CASRGPYEQYF.

The chain uses TRBV3-1 (or the pseudogene TRBV3-2) and TRBJ2-2, with D hard to call. The V end lost 1 base, the J end lost 7 bases, and 13 bases lay between the germline ends. CDR1 is LGHDT and CDR2 is YNNKEL in the germline V gene (reference sequence). CDR3 length equals 15 residues. CDR3 nucleotide sequence: TGTGCCAGCAGCCAAGGACTCGTTATTCTCGGGGAGCTGTTTTTT. This translates into CASSQGLVILGELFF.

The rearrangement links TRBV7-9 to TRBJ1-6, with 7 bases aligning to TRBD1. Per the germline V gene, CDR1 is SEHNR and CDR2 is FQNEAQ (reference sequence). J lost 6 bases, V lost 5 bases, and 10 bases had no gene match. The CDR3 is 16 amino acids. The CDR3, as DNA: TGTGCCAGCAGCCAATCACCGGGACAGATTAATTCACCCCTCCACTTT. Translated, it gives CASSQSPGQINSPLHF.

This clone was recorded once. The chain combines TRBV24-1 with TRBJ1-2; no firm D call. Germline V gene sequence: CDR1 KGHDR, CDR2 SFDVKD. This CDR3 has 13 amino acids. V dropped 4 bases and J dropped 1 base, with 6 bases sitting between them. The CDR3 nucleotides read TGTGCCACCAGTGACCCCTTTAACTATGGCTACACCTTC. This encodes CATSDPFNYGYTF.

The chain has TRBV6-2 or TRBV6-3 and TRBJ2-3, with D perhaps matching TRBD2 (5 bases). Germline values: CDR1 MNHEY, CDR2 SVGEGT. V was pared by 7 bases and J by 4 bases, with 12 bases between. There are 13 residues in the CDR3. CDR3 sequence (DNA): TGTGCCAGCAACCCGGGGTGGGCAGATACGCAGTATTTT. It encodes CASNPGWADTQYF.

The chain recombines TRBV7-2 with TRBJ1-5; the D is unclear. Trimming stripped 5 bases from V and 6 bases from J, with 11 bases between. This CDR3 spans 13 amino acids. Germline V gene sequence: CDR1 SGHTA, CDR2 FQGNSA. CDR3: CASSPELVQPQHF. The CDR3, as DNA: TGTGCCAGCAGCCCTGAACTGGTTCAGCCCCAGCATTTT.

The chain recombines TRBV5-1 with TRBJ2-7, with D maybe TRBD1 (5 bases). V lost 4 bases and J lost 2, with 10 bases in between. This CDR3 has 13 residues. Per the germline V gene, CDR1 is SGHRS and CDR2 is YFSETQ. CDR3 protein: CASSTGQTYEQYF. For the CDR3, the DNA is TGCGCCAGCAGCACAGGACAAACCTACGAGCAGTACTTC.

The chain carries TRBV7-2 and TRBJ2-5, with 9 bases that match TRBD1. The CDR3 runs to 15 residues. V lost 5 bases and J lost 5; bases outside the gene matches: 9. Germline values: CDR1 SGHTA, CDR2 FQGNSA. CDR3 protein: CASSQWTGVGETQYF. The CDR3 nucleotides are TGTGCCAGCAGCCAGTGGACAGGGGTTGGTGAGACCCAGTACTTC.

This chain connects TRBV6-1 to TRBJ1-2; weak D call: TRBD1 (5 bases). Germline assignment: CDR1 MNHNS and CDR2 SASEGT. CDR3 size: 13 residues. Between the trimmed V and J ends, which lost 3 bases and 4 bases, there was a span of 9 bases. This CDR3 reads CASSDQGSYGYTF. CDR3 bases: TGTGCCAGCAGTGACCAGGGAAGCTATGGCTACACCTTC.

This clone has a handful of counts. This chain connects TRBV3-1 (or the pseudogene TRBV3-2) to TRBJ2-1; D might be TRBD1 (6 bases). V was cut by 0 bases and J by 7 bases, with 16 bases left in between. CDR3 length: 16 amino acids. Germline V lookup: CDR1 LGHDT, CDR2 YNNKEL (reference sequence). The CDR3 reads CASSQDRNRALNEQFF. The CDR3 nucleotides are TGTGCCAGCAGCCAAGATCGGAACAGGGCTTTAAATGAGCAGTTCTTC.